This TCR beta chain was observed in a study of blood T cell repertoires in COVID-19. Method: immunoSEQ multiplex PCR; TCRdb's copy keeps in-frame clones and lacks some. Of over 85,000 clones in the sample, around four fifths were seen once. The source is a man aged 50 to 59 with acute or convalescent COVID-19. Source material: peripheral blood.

The CDR3 nucleotides read TGCGCCAGCAGCCAAGAGCTTAGCGGGGGGTACGAGCAGTACTTC. This translates into CASSQELSGGYEQYF. The V and J genes are TRBV4-3 and TRBJ2-7; 10 bases fit TRBD2. Germline V CDR1 and CDR2: LGHNA, YSLEER. The CDR3 is 15 residues long. V shed 0 bases, J shed 4 bases, and the junction held 3 bases outside the gene matches.